These 21 T cell receptor beta chains were all obtained from the same sample, sequenced in a study of T cell responses to AZD1222 COVID-19 vaccine (dated by TCRdb to about 2021). Library creation used the immunoSEQ multiplex PCR assay. The clones in this table, taken by TCRdb from immuneACCESS, are in-frame only. Not every clone is retained; where verified, under half of the shortfall comes from an unresolved V gene, and the cause of the rest is unknown. The sample has more than 85,000 clones on record, 86% of them singletons. Approximately 5.1% of the sample is in the top ten clones. The sample's time point label is to be understood as: baseline before first vaccination. Here the sequenced sample was peripheral blood, taken on day 0 of AZD1222 vaccination. Every receptor here comes from an adult in good health.

The rearrangement joins TRBV30 to TRBJ2-7, with D tentatively TRBD1 (6 bases). There are 12 residues in the CDR3. The ends were cut back, 0 bases at V and 5 bases at J, with 8 bases in the middle. Germline CDR1 is GTSNPN and CDR2 is SVGIG (reference sequence). The CDR3 region has the DNA TGTGCCTGGAGTGTCACAGGGCACGAGCAGTACTTC. Its protein is CAWSVTGHEQYF.

This chain links TRBV5-6 with TRBJ2-2; no definite D call. The CDR3 length is 14 residues. Germline CDR1 SGHDT, CDR2 YYEEEE. Trimming removed 4 bases from V and 2 bases from J, with 9 bases in between. The CDR3 DNA is TGTGCCAGCAGCCCGGACCCCAACACCGGGGAGCTGTTTTTT. As protein: CASSPDPNTGELFF.

The chain has TRBV6-6 and TRBJ1-2; D gene ambiguous. Trimming stripped 5 bases from V and 3 bases from J, with 22 bases between. The germline V gene has CDR1 MNHNY and CDR2 SVGAGI (reference sequence). The length of the CDR3 is 17 residues. CDR3 loop: CASSLSLGGSLYYGYTF. The DNA for the CDR3 is TGTGCCAGCAGTCTCTCCCTGGGAGGGAGTCTTTACTATGGCTACACCTTC.

In regard to this clone: No DNA is shown, since the ends of the CDR3 on it are uncertain; the CDR3 is the one TCRdb lists. Here the CDR3 reads CSVGPGYGYTF. The rearrangement links TRBV20-1 to TRBJ1-2. Germline V lookup: CDR1 DFQATT, CDR2 SNEGSKA (reference sequence). The CDR3 numbers 11 amino acids, ends counted.

This chain links TRBV29-1 with TRBJ2-3, with TRBD2 identical over 8 bases. V gave up 5 bases and J gave up 0 bases; unmatched junction bases: 4. Germline V lookup: CDR1 SQVTM, CDR2 ANQGSEA. The CDR3 extends over 14 amino acids. The DNA for the CDR3 is TGCAGCGTTCTAGCGGGCCTTAGCACAGATACGCAGTATTTT. As protein: CSVLAGLSTDTQYF.

This chain connects TRBV11-1 to TRBJ2-3; no clear D. Germline V CDR1 and CDR2: SGHAT, FQDESV (reference sequence). V lost 1 base and J lost 3, with 2 bases in between. This CDR3 spans 12 amino acids. CDR3 sequence (DNA): TGTGCCAGCAGCTTAGAAACAGATACGCAGTATTTT. Translating it yields CASSLETDTQYF.

The CDR3 sequence: CASSLATSGGDTQYF. The CDR3 bases are TGTGCCAGCAGCTTAGCGACTAGCGGGGGAGATACGCAGTATTTT. The chain employs TRBV7-9 and TRBJ2-3, with TRBD2 identical over 12 bases. Germline assignment: CDR1 SEHNR and CDR2 FQNEAQ (reference sequence). V shed 0 bases and J 5 bases; nucleotides not matched to a gene: 0. The CDR3 extends over 15 amino acids.

The chain recombines TRBV4-3 with TRBJ1-2; D not certain. The CDR3 consists of 15 residues. V was shortened by 0 bases and J by 9 bases, with 17 bases between the two germline ends. Germline lookup yields CDR1 LGHNA and CDR2 YSLEER. In nucleotides, the CDR3 is TGCGCCAGCAGCCAAGATCCCCCGCCGGGTTCGCGCTACACCTTC. Protein product: CASSQDPPPGSRYTF.

This chain's CDR3 is CSASEPSGGRWEQYF. The CDR3 region has the DNA TGCAGTGCTAGTGAACCTAGCGGGGGCAGGTGGGAGCAGTACTTC. The chain combines TRBV20-1 with TRBJ2-7, with 10 bases fitting TRBD2. From germline, CDR1 is DFQATT and CDR2 SNEGSKA (reference sequence). V lost 3 bases to trimming and J lost 7 bases; unmatched junction nucleotides: 12. The CDR3 has 15 residues.

In this sample, this clone turned up once. The rearrangement joins TRBV4-2 to TRBJ2-6, with a tentative D call TRBD2 (5 bases). The germline V gene encodes CDR1 LGHNA and CDR2 YNFKEQ. V was trimmed by 1 base and J by 0 bases, leaving 16 bases between them. The CDR3 has 19 amino acids. The CDR3 region is CASSQVVGESNSGANVLTF. The CDR3 DNA follows: TGTGCCAGCAGCCAAGTGGTCGGGGAGTCTAACTCTGGGGCCAACGTCCTGACTTTC.

The V and J genes are TRBV5-4 and TRBJ2-1, with 9 nucleotides matching TRBD2. CDR1 and CDR2 from the germline V gene are SGHNT and YYREEE (reference sequence). The J segment lost 1 base and the V segment lost 4 bases, leaving 9 bases of the junction unmatched. This CDR3 region has 17 residues. CDR3 nucleotide sequence: TGTGCCAGCAGCCCCCGTGGAGCGGGGGGTTCCTACAATGAGCAGTTCTTC. Protein product: CASSPRGAGGSYNEQFF.

This chain connects TRBV6-5 to TRBJ2-7; D not certain. This CDR3 comprises 16 residues. Germline CDR1 reads MNHEY; CDR2 reads SVGAGI. Trimming took off 0 bases at V and 2 bases at J, with 14 bases between the two ends. CDR3 nucleotides: TGTGCCAGCAGTTACTCGTCCCCCTCAAGCCCCTACGAGCAGTACTTC. Its translation is CASSYSSPSSPYEQYF.

This chain joins TRBV5-4 and TRBJ2-6; 11 bases match TRBD2. Germline-derived CDR1 and CDR2 are SGHNT and YYREEE (reference sequence). The junction had 11 bases not matched to a gene; V was cut back by 2 bases and J by 1 base. This CDR3 comprises 20 residues. The CDR3 nucleotides are TGTGCCAGCAGCTTAGGACTAGCGGGCCCTCACATATCTGGGGCCAACGTCCTGACTTTC. The encoded protein is CASSLGLAGPHISGANVLTF.

This chain uses TRBV7-2 with TRBJ2-2, with TRBD2 as a possible D gene (7 bases). The CDR3 spans 15 residues. Germline V gene data show CDR1 as SGHTA and CDR2 as FQGNSA. Trimming stripped 3 bases from V and 4 bases from J, with 12 bases between. CDR3 nucleotide sequence: TGTGCCAGCAGCTTCCGGGGGGCCGGCACCGGGGAGCTGTTTTTT. This encodes CASSFRGAGTGELFF.

The chain couples TRBV6-5 to TRBJ1-1, with D perhaps TRBD1 (6 bases). The CDR3 contains 11 residues. Trimming pared 6 bases from V and 8 bases from J, leaving 10 bases between. Germline CDR1 is MNHEY and CDR2 is SVGAGI. In DNA form, the CDR3 reads TGTGCCAGCAGCCGCGACAGGGAAGCTTTCTTT. Translation: CASSRDREAFF.

The gene calls are TRBV19 and TRBJ2-1; the match to TRBD2 covers 7 bases. CDR1 and CDR2 (germline): LNHDA, SQIVND (reference sequence). Germline trimming cut 1 base from V and 0 bases from J; bases unmatched to any gene: 3. CDR3 length equals 16 residues. The CDR3 loop reads CASSIAGGSSYNEQFF. The DNA for the CDR3 is TGTGCCAGTAGTATAGCAGGCGGGAGCTCCTACAATGAGCAGTTCTTC.

This clone was seen more than once but under ten times. In DNA form, the CDR3 reads TGTGCCAGCAACCTCGACAGGAATTCACCCCTCCACTTT. Translated, it gives CASNLDRNSPLHF. This chain links TRBV7-8 with TRBJ1-6; D may be TRBD1 (6 bases). Germline loops: CDR1 SGHVS, CDR2 FQNEAQ. The length of the CDR3 is 13 residues. V lost 7 bases and J 7 bases, leaving 11 bases between the germline ends.

The chain joins TRBV29-1 to TRBJ1-1; the D is unclear. The CDR3 is made up of 13 amino acids. Germline V gene sequence: CDR1 SQVTM, CDR2 ANQGSEA. V lost 0 bases to trimming and J lost 0 bases, with 5 bases between them. The chain's CDR3 is CSVEDRLNTEAFF. In DNA form, the CDR3 reads TGCAGCGTTGAAGATCGGCTGAACACTGAAGCTTTCTTT.

The chain uses TRBV28 and TRBJ2-3; TRBD2 agrees at 9 bases. V dropped 6 bases and J dropped 4; count of bases not matched to a gene: 8. Looked up from germline, CDR1 is MDHEN and CDR2 is SYDVKM. This CDR3 has 15 residues. CDR3 region: CASREAGGPSDTQYF. CDR3 coding DNA: TGTGCCAGCAGGGAGGCGGGGGGGCCATCAGATACGCAGTATTTT.

This sequence joins TRBV6-1 and TRBJ2-7; tentative D call: TRBD1 (5 bases). The germline gives CDR1 MNHNS, CDR2 SASEGT. This CDR3 spans 13 amino acids. V dropped 1 base and J dropped 6 bases, with 10 bases sitting between them. The CDR3 nucleotides are TGTGCCAGCAGTGAAGGGGGCAAGCCCGAGCAGTACTTC. This gives the protein CASSEGGKPEQYF.

This chain uses TRBV19 with TRBJ2-1; D perhaps matches TRBD2 (6 bases). The CDR3 has 14 residues. Between the trimmed V and J ends, which lost 6 bases and 8 bases, there was a span of 17 bases. Germline assignment: CDR1 LNHDA and CDR2 SQIVND (reference sequence). Written as DNA, the CDR3 is TGTGCCAGTAGGAAAGGGACTGGGTTGTATGAGCAGTTCTTC. Amino acids: CASRKGTGLYEQFF.